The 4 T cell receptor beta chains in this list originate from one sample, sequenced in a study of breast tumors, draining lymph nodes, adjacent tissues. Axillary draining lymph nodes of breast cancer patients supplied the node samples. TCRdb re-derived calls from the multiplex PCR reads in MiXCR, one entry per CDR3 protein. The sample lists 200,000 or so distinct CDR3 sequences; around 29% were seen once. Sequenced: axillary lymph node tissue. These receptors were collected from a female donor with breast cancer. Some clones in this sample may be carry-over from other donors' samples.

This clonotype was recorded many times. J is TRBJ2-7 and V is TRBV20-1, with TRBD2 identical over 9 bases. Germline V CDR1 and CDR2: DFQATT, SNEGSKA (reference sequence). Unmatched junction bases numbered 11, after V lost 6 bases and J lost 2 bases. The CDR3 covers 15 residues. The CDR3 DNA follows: TGCAGTGCCCCCGAACTAGCGGGTGCGGCCTACGAGCAGTACTTC. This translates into CSAPELAGAAYEQYF.

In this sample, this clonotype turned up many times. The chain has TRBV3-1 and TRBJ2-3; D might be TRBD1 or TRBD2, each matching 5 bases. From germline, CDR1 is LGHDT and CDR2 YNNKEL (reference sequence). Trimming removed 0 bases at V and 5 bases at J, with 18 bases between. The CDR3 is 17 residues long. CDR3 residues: CASSQEVGTHHGDTQYF. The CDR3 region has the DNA TGTGCCAGCAGCCAAGAGGTCGGGACCCACCACGGAGATACGCAGTATTTT.

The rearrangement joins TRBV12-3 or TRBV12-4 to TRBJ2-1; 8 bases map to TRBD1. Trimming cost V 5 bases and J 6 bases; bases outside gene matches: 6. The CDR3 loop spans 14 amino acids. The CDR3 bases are TGTGCCAGCAGTGGAGACAGGGGACTCAATGAGCAGTTCTTC. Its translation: CASSGDRGLNEQFF.

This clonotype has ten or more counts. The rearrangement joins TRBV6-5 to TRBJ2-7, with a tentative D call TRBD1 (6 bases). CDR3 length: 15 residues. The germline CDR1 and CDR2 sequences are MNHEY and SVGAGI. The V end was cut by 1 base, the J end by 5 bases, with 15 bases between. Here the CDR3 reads CASSYLGTQPHEQYF. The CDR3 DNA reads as TGTGCCAGCAGTTACTTAGGGACACAACCCCACGAGCAGTACTTC.